Listed below are T cell receptor beta chains from one sample, sequenced in a study of CD8 T cells in Susac syndrome. TCRdb re-called the immunoSEQ multiplex PCR reads with MiXCR, one entry per CDR3 protein. The repertoire holds approximately 190,000 distinct CDR3 sequences, 85% to 95% seen once, with approximately 0.16% in the top ten. The specimen sequenced was CD8+ T cells from PBMCs. These receptors were taken from a human donor with Susac syndrome. The conserved cysteine and the conserved F or W are not part of the CDR3 here. A D gene is named only where the DNA matches it firmly. Only some rows state a clone size, as once, few, many or a class for expanded clones.

cdr3_aa	j_call	clone_size	d_call	v_call
ASSLKPGQVNSPLH	TRBJ1-6	NA	NA	TRBV6-1
ASSLSRRGLNTEAF	TRBJ1-1	NA	NA	TRBV7-9
ASSVRNYGYT	TRBJ1-2	NA	NA	TRBV12-3/TRBV12-4
ASSQGSGAYEQY	TRBJ2-7	NA	NA	TRBV5-6
ASQRVPGSNQPQH	TRBJ1-5	NA	NA	TRBV4-1
ATSDSQTATQY	TRBJ2-5	NA	NA	TRBV24-1
ASWGGVTSTQY	TRBJ2-3	NA	TRBD2	TRBV6-2/TRBV6-3
ASSLTRTGDYQETQY	TRBJ2-5	NA	TRBD1	TRBV5-1
ASSLVTSGGIQETQY	TRBJ2-5	NA	TRBD2	TRBV13
ASSARPGQPPGYT	TRBJ1-2	NA	NA	TRBV27
ASSLDRARGNTGELF	TRBJ2-2	NA	NA	TRBV11-2
ASSPILADSNEQF	TRBJ2-1	NA	NA	TRBV12-3/TRBV12-4
ASSTGSHTEAF	TRBJ1-1	NA	NA	TRBV2
ASTRGSSTDTQY	TRBJ2-3	NA	TRBD2	TRBV27
ASSIRGLAGEAYNEQF	TRBJ2-1	once	TRBD2	TRBV7-2
ATSRAPNKGTEAF	TRBJ1-1	NA	NA	TRBV15
ASSLSGHNEKLF	TRBJ1-4	NA	NA	TRBV27
ATSDSAGQGSTDTQY	TRBJ2-3	NA	TRBD1	TRBV24-1
ASSQERIGTAFDYGYT	TRBJ1-2	once	TRBD1	TRBV3-1